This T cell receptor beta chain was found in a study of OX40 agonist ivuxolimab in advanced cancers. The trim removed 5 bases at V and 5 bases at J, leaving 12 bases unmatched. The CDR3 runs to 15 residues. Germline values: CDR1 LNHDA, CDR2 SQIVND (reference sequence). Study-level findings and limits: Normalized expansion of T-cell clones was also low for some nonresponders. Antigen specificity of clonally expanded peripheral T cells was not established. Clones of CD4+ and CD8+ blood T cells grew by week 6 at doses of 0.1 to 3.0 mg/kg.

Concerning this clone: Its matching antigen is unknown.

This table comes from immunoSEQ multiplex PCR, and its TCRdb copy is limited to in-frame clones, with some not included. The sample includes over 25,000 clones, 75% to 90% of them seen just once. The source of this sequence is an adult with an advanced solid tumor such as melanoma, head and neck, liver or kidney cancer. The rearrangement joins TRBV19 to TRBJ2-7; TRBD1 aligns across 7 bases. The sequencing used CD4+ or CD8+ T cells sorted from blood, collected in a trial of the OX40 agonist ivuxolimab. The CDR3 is CASSAWTGFRHEQYF. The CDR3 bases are TGTGCCAGTAGTGCCTGGACAGGATTTAGGCACGAGCAGTACTTC.